The source of this TCR beta chain is a study of STAT5B mutations in CD4+ large granular lymphocyte leukemia. Study conclusions and caveats: Patient CD4-sorted repertoires stayed more clonal than healthy ones after leukemic-clone removal. About 26% of private leukemic clonotypes occurred rarely in other patients' non-leukemic repertoires. 8/27 top patient clones versus 2/35 control clones were TRBV06-family.

Germline values: CDR1 LGHNA, CDR2 YSLEER. V was pared by 0 bases and J by 5 bases, with 4 bases of the junction left unmatched. This CDR3 has 16 amino acids. Healthy controls were blood donor buffy coats. Libraries were prepared by immunoSEQ multiplex PCR; TCRdb keeps only in-frame clonotypes and omits some of them. The table lists more than 25,000 clones, around 80% of them singletons. About this clone itself: The antigen is undetermined.

The J gene is TRBJ1-3, the V gene TRBV4-3; 10 bases agree with TRBD1. Sequenced input: CD4+ T cells from blood buffy coats. The TCR comes from a human donor in good health. In nucleotides, the CDR3 is TGCGCCAGCAGCCAAGAGAAGGGACAGGGGCGAAACACCATATATTTT. Translating it yields CASSQEKGQGRNTIYF.